The rows below give T cell receptor beta chains drawn from one sample of a study of blood T cell repertoires in COVID-19. Method: immunoSEQ multiplex PCR; TCRdb's copy keeps in-frame clones and lacks some. The data contain some 99,000 clones, around three quarters of them seen just once; the ten biggest clones take up roughly 4.7%. Sequencing was performed on peripheral blood. These receptors originate from a human donor in a cohort sampled during active or convalescent COVID-19. Both conserved end residues are trimmed from each CDR3.

v_gene: TRBV11-1
j_gene: TRBJ1-1
CDR3aa: ASSSQGRGTEAF

v_gene: TRBV24-1
j_gene: TRBJ1-5
CDR3aa: ATSENRGPGQPQH

v_gene: TRBV11-2
j_gene: TRBJ2-5
CDR3aa: ASSPRGSGMGETQY

v_gene: TRBV2
j_gene: TRBJ2-3
CDR3aa: ASSAGTGDTDTQY

v_gene: TRBV28
j_gene: TRBJ1-4
CDR3aa: ASGVGGNEKLF

v_gene: TRBV28
j_gene: TRBJ1-5
CDR3aa: ASSPVTGGKQPQH

v_gene: TRBV19
j_gene: TRBJ2-2
CDR3aa: ASSILAGGVMPGELF

v_gene: TRBV9
j_gene: TRBJ1-2
CDR3aa: ASSVSFLRGSGDYGYT

v_gene: TRBV29-1
j_gene: TRBJ2-1
CDR3aa: SVGRGSYNEQF

v_gene: TRBV5-8
j_gene: TRBJ1-2
CDR3aa: ASSQGQLMDGYT

v_gene: TRBV7-9
j_gene: TRBJ2-1
CDR3aa: ASSLVGTGAYNEQF

v_gene: TRBV28
j_gene: TRBJ1-5
CDR3aa: ASSLRGLGNQPQH

v_gene: TRBV7-9
j_gene: TRBJ2-7
CDR3aa: ASSLFGGLAGYEQY

v_gene: TRBV5-5
j_gene: TRBJ2-3
CDR3aa: ASSLLHITSGSTDTQY

v_gene: TRBV30
j_gene: TRBJ1-5
CDR3aa: AWSEGGTANQPQH

v_gene: TRBV6-2/TRBV6-3
j_gene: TRBJ2-3
CDR3aa: ASSHRGVSTDTQY

v_gene: TRBV30
j_gene: TRBJ2-7
CDR3aa: AWSDELAGALGEQY

v_gene: TRBV6-2/TRBV6-3
j_gene: TRBJ2-2
CDR3aa: ASSYSSVAGELF

v_gene: TRBV11-2
j_gene: TRBJ1-2
CDR3aa: ASSLGQGENNYGYT

v_gene: TRBV5-5
j_gene: TRBJ2-2
CDR3aa: ASSLAVAGGHTGELF

v_gene: TRBV4-3
j_gene: TRBJ2-1
CDR3aa: ASSPGTSSPNEQF

v_gene: TRBV28
j_gene: TRBJ2-5
CDR3aa: ASSHRVKETQY

v_gene: TRBV18
j_gene: TRBJ1-1
CDR3aa: ASSQTGTGFTEAF

v_gene: TRBV27
j_gene: TRBJ1-5
CDR3aa: ASSLTGYSNQPQH

v_gene: TRBV27
j_gene: TRBJ2-1
CDR3aa: ASSPTLTGGWHEQF

v_gene: TRBV7-8
j_gene: TRBJ2-1
CDR3aa: ASSRRLAEQF

v_gene: TRBV27
j_gene: TRBJ1-1
CDR3aa: ATRDRALNTEAF

v_gene: TRBV27
j_gene: TRBJ2-6
CDR3aa: ASRRTGGGFSGANVLT

v_gene: TRBV19
j_gene: TRBJ2-7
CDR3aa: ASRTSGPPYEQY

v_gene: TRBV12-3/TRBV12-4
j_gene: TRBJ2-7
CDR3aa: ASSHPFGYEQY

v_gene: TRBV5-4
j_gene: TRBJ2-7
CDR3aa: ASSFTRTYEQY

v_gene: TRBV27
j_gene: TRBJ1-5
CDR3aa: ASSPTRWQGADQPQH

v_gene: TRBV6-2/TRBV6-3
j_gene: TRBJ2-5
CDR3aa: ASSYFGGIGIETQY

v_gene: TRBV4-1
j_gene: TRBJ2-1
CDR3aa: ASSHPQGYNEQF

v_gene: TRBV28
j_gene: TRBJ1-5
CDR3aa: ASSLSGTGSPQH

v_gene: TRBV11-2
j_gene: TRBJ2-7
CDR3aa: ASTTGVEQY

v_gene: TRBV27
j_gene: TRBJ2-1
CDR3aa: ASSLVRLAGGRLVEQF

v_gene: TRBV6-5
j_gene: TRBJ1-6
CDR3aa: ASSSQGNSPLH

v_gene: TRBV19
j_gene: TRBJ1-1
CDR3aa: ASSIQQGGAEAF

v_gene: TRBV6-2/TRBV6-3
j_gene: TRBJ2-1
CDR3aa: ASSFRDRGNNEQF

v_gene: TRBV6-2/TRBV6-3
j_gene: TRBJ2-5
CDR3aa: ASSYSGQGYQETQY

v_gene: TRBV19
j_gene: TRBJ2-2
CDR3aa: ASSLRAHPLNTGELF

v_gene: TRBV5-4
j_gene: TRBJ1-1
CDR3aa: AANPWGSEAF

v_gene: TRBV30
j_gene: TRBJ1-5
CDR3aa: AWSEGTDYINPQH

v_gene: TRBV6-4
j_gene: TRBJ2-3
CDR3aa: ASRLRAGGADTQY

v_gene: TRBV5-3
j_gene: TRBJ2-7
CDR3aa: ARSPDCGREQY

v_gene: TRBV18
j_gene: TRBJ2-3
CDR3aa: ASSPGQVTDTQY

v_gene: TRBV4-3
j_gene: TRBJ1-2
CDR3aa: ASSQDRTVANYGYT